These T cell receptor beta chains were read from a single sample in a study of blood T cell repertoires in COVID-19. This table comes from immunoSEQ multiplex PCR, and its TCRdb copy is limited to in-frame clones, with some not included. This sample has around 55,000 clones, with 80% to 95% found just once. The sequencing sample was made of peripheral blood. These receptor sequences come from a human donor with active COVID-19. The donor label of this sample is uncertain. CDR3s include the opening cysteine and the closing phenylalanine or tryptophan. A D gene is named only where the DNA matches it firmly. Clone size is not always given. Where it is, it says once, few, many or a class for expanded clones.

J gene,V gene,D gene,clone size,CDR3 DNA,CDR3 protein
TRBJ2-5,TRBV24-1,NA,NA,TGTGCCACCAAGGGGGAAGAGACCCAGTACTTC,CATKGEETQYF
TRBJ2-1,TRBV7-3,NA,NA,TGTGCCAGCAGCCTACTCGGTACCGCGGGAAATGAGCAGTTCTTC,CASSLLGTAGNEQFF
TRBJ1-4,TRBV19,NA,NA,TGTGCCAGTACCCAGGAACGTGAAAAACTGTTTTTT,CASTQEREKLFF
TRBJ1-1,TRBV6-4,NA,NA,TGTGCCAGCAGTGACTCGGAGGGCATGAACACTGAAGCTTTCTTT,CASSDSEGMNTEAFF
TRBJ2-6,TRBV9,TRBD2,NA,TGTGCCAGCAGCGTACAGGCTAGCGGGAGAGTTGGGGCCAACGTCCTGACTTTC,CASSVQASGRVGANVLTF
TRBJ1-1,TRBV4-1,NA,NA,TGCGCCAGCAGCGGCGGGGCTCAGGCTGAAGCTTTCTTT,CASSGGAQAEAFF
TRBJ2-2,TRBV24-1,TRBD2,NA,TGTGCCACGCCCGGGACTAGCCTGGCCGGGGAGCTGTTTTTT,CATPGTSLAGELFF
TRBJ1-2,TRBV2,NA,NA,TGTGCCAGCCGCCCAGGTTATGGCTACACCTTC,CASRPGYGYTF
TRBJ2-1,TRBV27,TRBD2,NA,TGTGCCAGTACCTACGGGACTAGCAGCAATGAGCAGTTCTTC,CASTYGTSSNEQFF
TRBJ1-5,TRBV28,TRBD1,NA,TGTGCCAGCAGTGGAGACAGGGGGCCCGATCAGCCCCAGCATTTT,CASSGDRGPDQPQHF
TRBJ1-2,TRBV4-3,NA,NA,TGCGCCAGCAGCCAAGATACGGACTATGGCTACACCTTC,CASSQDTDYGYTF
TRBJ2-7,TRBV11-2,NA,NA,TGTGCCAGCACGATCGGCGGCTACGAGCAGTACTTC,CASTIGGYEQYF
TRBJ2-1,TRBV7-6,TRBD1,NA,TGTGCCAGCAGCTTTCGGACAGGCTACAATGAGCAGTTCTTC,CASSFRTGYNEQFF
TRBJ1-4,TRBV3-1/TRBV3-2,NA,NA,TGTGCCAGCAGCCAGCTCCGGGGGGGCTTGGAAAAACTGTTTTTT,CASSQLRGGLEKLFF
TRBJ1-2,TRBV3-1/TRBV3-2,NA,NA,TGTGCCAGCAGCCAAGGGACTTCTCGTGGCTACACCTTC,CASSQGTSRGYTF
TRBJ2-1,TRBV24-1,NA,NA,TGTGCCACCAGTGATTCACAGGGACCTACTCGTAATGAGCAGTTCTTC,CATSDSQGPTRNEQFF
TRBJ1-2,TRBV6-5,NA,NA,TGTGCCAGCAGGCGAACTAACTATGGCTACACCTTC,CASRRTNYGYTF
TRBJ2-1,TRBV7-2,NA,NA,TGTGCCAGCAAATCCTACGATGAGCAGTTCTTC,CASKSYDEQFF
TRBJ2-5,TRBV10-3,NA,NA,TGTGCCATCGAAAGAGAGGTTGGAGAGACCCAGTACTTC,CAIEREVGETQYF
TRBJ1-1,TRBV30,NA,NA,TGTGCCTGGAGTGTAGCGGGGGTCACTGAAGCTTTCTTT,CAWSVAGVTEAFF
TRBJ2-7,TRBV11-2,TRBD2,NA,TGTGCCAGCAGCTTAGTTCGAGCGGGAGGGGGAGCCTACGAGCAGTACTTC,CASSLVRAGGGAYEQYF
TRBJ2-5,TRBV24-1,NA,NA,TGTGCCACCAGTGCACAGGGAGAGACCCAGTACTTC,CATSAQGETQYF
TRBJ1-1,TRBV6-6,NA,NA,TGTGCCAGCAGTTACTCCCGGGGCACTGAAGCTTTCTTT,CASSYSRGTEAFF
TRBJ1-3,TRBV5-1,TRBD1,NA,TGCGCCAGCAGCTTTTCCGGGACAGGGGGAAACACCATATATTTT,CASSFSGTGGNTIYF
TRBJ1-4,TRBV5-6,TRBD1,NA,TGTGCCAGCAGCCCTGGATCATGGGGACAGGGTGAAAAACTGTTTTTT,CASSPGSWGQGEKLFF
TRBJ2-3,TRBV7-2,TRBD2,NA,TGTGCCAGCAGCTTATTCTTACTAGCGGGTACCACAGATACGCAGTATTTT,CASSLFLLAGTTDTQYF
TRBJ2-3,TRBV12-3/TRBV12-4,NA,NA,TGTGCCAGCTCCCCCGAGGGAGATACGCAGTATTTT,CASSPEGDTQYF
TRBJ2-1,TRBV7-7,NA,NA,TGTGCTAGCAGCACTCGACTAGGCCCCCATGAGCAGTTCTTC,CASSTRLGPHEQFF
TRBJ2-6,TRBV19,TRBD1,NA,TGTGCCAGTAGGAGACAGGGGTATGGGGCCAACGTCCTGACTTTC,CASRRQGYGANVLTF
TRBJ2-5,TRBV7-9,TRBD1,NA,TGTGCCAGCAGCGTGGACAGGCTAGGGGAGACCCAGTACTTC,CASSVDRLGETQYF
TRBJ1-2,TRBV28,TRBD1,NA,TGTGCCAGCAGAACAGGGGGTATTGATGGCTACACCTTC,CASRTGGIDGYTF
TRBJ2-7,TRBV9,TRBD1,NA,TGTGCCAGCAGCGTAGGGACAGGCGCCTCCTACGAGCAGTACTTC,CASSVGTGASYEQYF
TRBJ2-1,TRBV4-1,NA,NA,TGCGCCAGCAGCCAATTTCGGGAAAACGCCTACAATGAGCAGTTCTTC,CASSQFRENAYNEQFF
TRBJ1-1,TRBV6-5,NA,NA,TGTGCCAGCATTAGTAGGGGGAGGAACACTGAAGCTTTCTTT,CASISRGRNTEAFF
TRBJ2-5,TRBV18,NA,once,TGTGCCAGCTCACCACCAGGTCGCGGAGGGCCGGGGGAAGAGACCCAGTACTTC,CASSPPGRGGPGEETQYF
TRBJ1-6,TRBV5-1,NA,NA,TGCGCCAGCAGCTTGGTTAAGAGCAGGGCGAGCTCCTATAATTCACCCCTCCACTTT,CASSLVKSRASSYNSPLHF
TRBJ2-7,TRBV11-2,NA,NA,TGTGCCAGCAGCTTAGACCGAGCGGCCGAGCAGTACTTC,CASSLDRAAEQYF
TRBJ1-2,TRBV28,NA,NA,TGTGCCAGCAGGGAGACCGGGAACTATGGCTACACCTTC,CASRETGNYGYTF
TRBJ1-4,TRBV5-1,TRBD1,NA,TGCGCCAGCAGCCCGGGACAGGGGGCGCTGAGGAATGAAAAACTGTTTTTT,CASSPGQGALRNEKLFF
TRBJ1-1,TRBV6-5,NA,NA,TGTGCCAGCAGCGCCCTAGGGCCTTGGGAGACTGAAGCTTTCTTT,CASSALGPWETEAFF
TRBJ2-2,TRBV9,TRBD2,NA,TGTGCCAGCAGCTTTAGCGGGGGGCCCGGGGAGCTGTTTTTT,CASSFSGGPGELFF
TRBJ1-4,TRBV27,NA,NA,TGTGCCAGCAGACTCCGGTTTAATGAAAAACTGTTTTTT,CASRLRFNEKLFF
TRBJ2-1,TRBV3-1/TRBV3-2,TRBD2,once,TGTGCCAGCAGCCGACTAGCGGGGGGGGATGAGCAGTTCTTC,CASSRLAGGDEQFF
TRBJ2-5,TRBV15,NA,NA,TGTGCCACCGGGGGGTGGGAGGAGACCCAGTACTTC,CATGGWEETQYF
TRBJ2-5,TRBV7-9,TRBD1,NA,TGTGCCAGCAGCTTGGTTGGGACAGAGCGAAAAGAGACCCAGTACTTC,CASSLVGTERKETQYF
TRBJ2-1,TRBV29-1,TRBD1,NA,TGCAGCGTTGAGAACAGGGGTAGGAATGAGCAGTTCTTC,CSVENRGRNEQFF
TRBJ1-1,TRBV5-6,NA,NA,TGTGCCAGCAGCTTGGGGACACTGTATGAAGCTTTCTTT,CASSLGTLYEAFF
TRBJ2-1,TRBV27,NA,NA,TGTGCCAGCAGTTTATTTTCGACTAGCTACAATGAGCAGTTCTTC,CASSLFSTSYNEQFF
TRBJ2-5,TRBV9,NA,NA,TGTGCCAGCAGCGGCCCAGGGATTCGAGAGACCCAGTACTTC,CASSGPGIRETQYF
TRBJ1-1,TRBV5-1,NA,NA,TGCGCCAGCAGCTTGGAGGGGGAGTACACTGAAGCTTTCTTT,CASSLEGEYTEAFF
TRBJ2-1,TRBV11-2,TRBD2,NA,TGTGCCAGCAGCCCCGGACTAGCGGGAGGCAATGAGCAGTTCTTC,CASSPGLAGGNEQFF
TRBJ2-7,TRBV2,TRBD2,once,TGTGCCAGCAGTGGGTTGGGACTAGTGGCAAACGAGCAGTACTTC,CASSGLGLVANEQYF
TRBJ1-2,TRBV27,TRBD1,NA,TGTGCCAGCAGTTTCCGGACAGGGCTCTACACCTTC,CASSFRTGLYTF
TRBJ2-1,TRBV28,TRBD2,NA,TGTGCCAGCATTCCCTATAGCGGGATCTCCTACAATGAGCAGTTCTTC,CASIPYSGISYNEQFF
TRBJ2-7,TRBV5-6,TRBD2,NA,TGTGCCAGCAGCGTGGGGACTATTTACGAGCAGTACTTC,CASSVGTIYEQYF
TRBJ2-2,TRBV11-3,NA,NA,TGTGCCAGCAGTTATAGACAGGCGGACACCGGGGAGCTGTTTTTT,CASSYRQADTGELFF
TRBJ1-3,TRBV9,TRBD1,once,TGTGCCAGCAGCTGGACAGGGCTGGCTGGAAACACCATATATTTT,CASSWTGLAGNTIYF
TRBJ1-1,TRBV7-9,TRBD1,NA,TGTGCCAGCAGTGGACAGGGAGCTAGAAACACTGAAGCTTTCTTT,CASSGQGARNTEAFF